Sequencing of this T cell receptor (beta chain) was carried out in a study of shared clonotypes between healthy human individuals (dated by TCRdb to 2019 to 2021). Some background on the complete study: Two women and a few men aged 18 to 49 years were included in the cohort. Per donor, three plates each were used for CD4 naive and CD4 memory, two for CD8 naive, and one for CD8 memory. To estimate repertoire size and how much clonotype sharing occurs between individuals, the study deeply sequenced the blood TCR repertoires of five healthy adults. To increase sequencing depth and limit assay-specific biases, different laboratories used diverse techniques to prepare libraries and sequence TCR repertoires. Between about 0.85 and 10 billion PBMCs per donor were obtained by leukapheresis.

As encoded in the germline V gene, CDR1 is ENHRY while CDR2 is SYGVKD. V loses 4 bases, J loses 6 bases, and the germline ends lie 7 bases apart. Counted from cysteine to phenylalanine, this CDR3 has 12 amino acids. Solely the CDR3 DNA is kept, with 36 bases framed from the first base. Results and caveats for the whole study, not just this receptor: Across a few donors, about 4.5% of naive CD4, roughly 3.8% of naive CD8, about 2.3% of memory CD4, and 0.4% of memory CD8 clonotypes were shared. Because the study included only a small number of donors, the genetic and exposure-history diversity represented was limited. Even with the large sequencing depth, rarefaction of the sorted-subset datasets indicated that sequencing was incomplete. Clonotypes shared by all four sorted-subset donors showed higher generation probabilities than non-shared clonotypes. Naive subsets generally had larger estimated clonotype richness than memory subsets did. Pairwise subsampling led to the expectation that sequencing depth would affect the degree of clonotype sharing among donors. Sampling was restricted to blood, and TCR repertoires in tissue are likely to differ from TCR repertoires in blood.

The donors were healthy, HIV-negative adults who had no recently reported acute infections or vaccinations. Every donor was a Caucasian adult living in Nashville, Tennessee, USA. CD4+ T cells were enriched by magnetic negative selection; naive cells were then positively selected on CD45RA, and the negative fraction formed the memory subset. Blood was obtained by leukapheresis, after which PBMCs were separated by Ficoll-Histopaque density gradient centrifugation and cryopreserved in liquid nitrogen vapor phase. Purity and quantity of every magnetically sorted T cell population were checked by analytical flow cytometry. From each sorted fraction, genomic DNA was isolated and quantified by UV absorbance on a Nanodrop 2000c. As for this clone: The antigen it recognizes is unknown. No per-base quality is available; no much larger clone lies one base away.

Using the deep immunoSEQ assay, multiplex PCR amplified TCR CDR3 regions from genomic DNA. Genomic DNA extracted from each cell subset was distributed evenly over all wells of several immunoSEQ 96-well plates, and each plate served as one replicate. Each replicate PCR for sorted subsets received approximately 220 ng genomic DNA, equal to roughly 33,000 T cell genomes. The purified libraries were quantified using a Qubit 3.0 fluorometer, sized with a Bioanalyzer 2100, and then quantified again using the KAPA Library Quantification kit. A separate single-read 150-cycle Illumina NextSeq 550 flow cell was used to sequence each immunoSEQ 96-well plate. The source study handled its data this way. The immunoSEQ output contained only junctional sequences without quality scores, so filtering could not match that applied to full-length reads. Sequences were annotated with PyIR, a Python wrapper for IgBLAST v1.9, and V/J genes and CDR3 were assigned using IMGT germline references. Any read was removed if the V/J assignment was weak (E-value above 1e-6), the CDR3 was missing, or the read contained stop codons, out-of-frame junctions, or ambiguous translated residues. A V3J clonotype was defined by an identical inferred V gene, J gene, and CDR3 amino acid sequence. To compute the percentage overlap between repertoires, the number of shared unique clonotypes was divided by the size of the smaller repertoire. Richness of each repertoire was evaluated using RTK rarefaction, the Chao1 estimator, and Recon v2.1 estimates of unobserved clonotypes. Generation probabilities were computed with OLGA for all TCRbeta clonotypes obtained by the gDNA method from four donors. In TCRdb, the immuneACCESS table is reduced to in-frame sequences with V and J assigned. These tables do not hold every clone; where another copy was compared, an unresolved V gene accounts for under half, and the others remain unexplained. The DNA was the basis for D and trimming; V, J and clone size are from that table. The sample table contains roughly 1,100,000 clones; only one count was recorded for about 80% of them. 1.4% of the sample rests with the top ten.

This clonotype was sampled from a man younger than 35 in good health. The sequenced material came from memory CD4+ T cells sorted from blood. What this sample's cell subset or site label stands for: CD45RA-negative fraction. This chain joins TRBV10-3 to TRBJ2-1; a tentative D match to TRBD2 spans 5 bases. Read as DNA, the sequence is TGTGCCATCAGTGCGAGGGCCAATGAGCAGTTCTTC. Its translation reads: CAISARANEQFF.